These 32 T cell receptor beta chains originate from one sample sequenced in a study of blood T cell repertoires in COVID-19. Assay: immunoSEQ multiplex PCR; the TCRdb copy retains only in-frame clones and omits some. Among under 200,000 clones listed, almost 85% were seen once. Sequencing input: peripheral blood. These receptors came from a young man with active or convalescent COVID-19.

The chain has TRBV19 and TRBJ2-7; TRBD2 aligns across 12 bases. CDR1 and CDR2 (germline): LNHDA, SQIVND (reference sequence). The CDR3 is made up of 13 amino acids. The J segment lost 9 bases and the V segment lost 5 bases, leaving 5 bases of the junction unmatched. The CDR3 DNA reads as TGTGCCAGTAGTGTACGACTAGCGGGAGTGCAGTACTTC. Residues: CASSVRLAGVQYF. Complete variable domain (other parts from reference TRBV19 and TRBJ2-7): DGGITQSPKYLFRKEGQNVTLSCEQNLNHDAMYWYRQDPGQGLRLIYYSQIVNDFQKGDIAEGYSVSREKKESFPLTVTSAQKNPTAFYLCASSVRLAGVQYFGPGTRLTVT.

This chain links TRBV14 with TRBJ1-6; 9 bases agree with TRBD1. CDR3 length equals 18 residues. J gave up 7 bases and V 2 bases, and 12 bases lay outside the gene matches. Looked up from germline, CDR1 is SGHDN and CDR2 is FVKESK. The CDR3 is CASSQRYPGQGKNSPLHF. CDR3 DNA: TGTGCCAGCAGCCAACGTTACCCGGGACAGGGAAAAAATTCACCCCTCCACTTT.

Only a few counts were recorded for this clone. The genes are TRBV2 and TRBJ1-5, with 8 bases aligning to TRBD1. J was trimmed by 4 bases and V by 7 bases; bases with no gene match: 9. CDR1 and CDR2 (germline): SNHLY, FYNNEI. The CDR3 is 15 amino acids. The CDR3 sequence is CASNADYRGNQPQHF. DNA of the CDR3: TGTGCCAGCAACGCCGACTACAGGGGGAATCAGCCCCAGCATTTT. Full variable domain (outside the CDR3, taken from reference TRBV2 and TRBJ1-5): EPEVTQTPSHQVTQMGQEVILRCVPISNHLYFYWYRQILGQKVEFLVSFYNNEISEKSEIFDDQFSVERPDGSNFTLKIRSTKLEDSAMYFCASNADYRGNQPQHFGDGTRLSIL.

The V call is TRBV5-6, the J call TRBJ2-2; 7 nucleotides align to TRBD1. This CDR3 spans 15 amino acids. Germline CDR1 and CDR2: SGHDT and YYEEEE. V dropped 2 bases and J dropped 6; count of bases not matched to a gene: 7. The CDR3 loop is CASSFADRDAGELFF. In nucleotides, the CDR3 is TGTGCCAGCAGCTTCGCCGACAGGGACGCCGGGGAGCTGTTTTTT.

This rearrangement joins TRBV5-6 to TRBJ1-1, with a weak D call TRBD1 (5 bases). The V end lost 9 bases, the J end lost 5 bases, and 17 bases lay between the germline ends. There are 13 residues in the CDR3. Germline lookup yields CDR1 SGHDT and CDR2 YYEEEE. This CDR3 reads CANSRQGETEAFF. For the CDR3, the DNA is TGTGCCAATTCGAGGCAGGGTGAGACTGAAGCTTTCTTT. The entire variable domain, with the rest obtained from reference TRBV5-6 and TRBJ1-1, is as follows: DAGVTQSPTHLIKTRGQQVTLRCSPKSGHDTVSWYQQALGQGPQFIFQYYEEEERQRGNFPDRFSGHQFPNYSSELNVNALLLGDSALYLCANSRQGETEAFFGQGTRLTVV.

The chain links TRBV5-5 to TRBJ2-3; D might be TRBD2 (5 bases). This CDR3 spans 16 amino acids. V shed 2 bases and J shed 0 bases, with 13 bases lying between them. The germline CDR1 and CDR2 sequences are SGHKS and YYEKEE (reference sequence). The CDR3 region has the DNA TGTGCCAGCAGCTTTATCGGGGATACTAGCACAGATACGCAGTATTTT. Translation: CASSFIGDTSTDTQYF.

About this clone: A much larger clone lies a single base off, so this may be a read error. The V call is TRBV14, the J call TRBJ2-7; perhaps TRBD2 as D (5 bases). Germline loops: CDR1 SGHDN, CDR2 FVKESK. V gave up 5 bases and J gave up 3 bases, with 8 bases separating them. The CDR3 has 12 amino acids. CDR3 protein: CASSAGSYEQYF. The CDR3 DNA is TGTGCCAGCAGCGCGGGCAGCTACGAGCAGTACTTC.

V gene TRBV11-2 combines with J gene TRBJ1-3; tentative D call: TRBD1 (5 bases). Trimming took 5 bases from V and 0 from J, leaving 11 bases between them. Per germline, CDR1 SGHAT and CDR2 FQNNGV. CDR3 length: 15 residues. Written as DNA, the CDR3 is TGTGCCAGCAGCGTACAGGACATCTCTGGAAACACCATATATTTT. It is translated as CASSVQDISGNTIYF. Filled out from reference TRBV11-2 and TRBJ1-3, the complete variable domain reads EAGVAQSPRYKIIEKRQSVAFWCNPISGHATLYWYQQILGQGPKLLIQFQNNGVVDDSQLPKDRFSAERLKGVDSTLKIQPAKLEDSAVYLCASSVQDISGNTIYFGEGSWLTVV.

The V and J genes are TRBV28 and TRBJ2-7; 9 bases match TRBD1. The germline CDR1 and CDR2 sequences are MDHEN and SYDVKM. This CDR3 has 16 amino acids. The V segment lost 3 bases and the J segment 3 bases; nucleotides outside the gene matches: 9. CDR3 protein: CASSFSGTGQVYEQYF. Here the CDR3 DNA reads TGTGCCAGCAGTTTTTCCGGGACAGGGCAGGTCTACGAGCAGTACTTC. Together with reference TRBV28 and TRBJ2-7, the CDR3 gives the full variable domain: DVKVTQSSRYLVKRTGEKVFLECVQDMDHENMFWYRQDPGLGLRLIYFSYDVKMKEKGDIPEGYSVSREKKERFSLILESASTNQTSMYLCASSFSGTGQVYEQYFGPGTRLTVT.

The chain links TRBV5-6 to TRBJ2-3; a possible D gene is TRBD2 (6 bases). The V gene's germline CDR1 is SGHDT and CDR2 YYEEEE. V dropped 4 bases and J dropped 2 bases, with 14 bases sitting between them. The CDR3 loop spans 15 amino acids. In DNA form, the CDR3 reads TGTGCCAGCAGCCCCGGGAGCGGGTACACAGATACGCAGTATTTT. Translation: CASSPGSGYTDTQYF. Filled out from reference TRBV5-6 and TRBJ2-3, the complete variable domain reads DAGVTQSPTHLIKTRGQQVTLRCSPKSGHDTVSWYQQALGQGPQFIFQYYEEEERQRGNFPDRFSGHQFPNYSSELNVNALLLGDSALYLCASSPGSGYTDTQYFGPGTRLTVL.

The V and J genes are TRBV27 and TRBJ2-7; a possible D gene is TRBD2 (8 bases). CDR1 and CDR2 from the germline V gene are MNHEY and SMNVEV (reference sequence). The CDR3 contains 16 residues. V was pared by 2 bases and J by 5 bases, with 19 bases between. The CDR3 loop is CASSLASGGGADEQYF. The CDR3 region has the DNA TGTGCCAGCAGTTTAGCCTCGGGAGGGGGCGCGGACGAGCAGTACTTC.

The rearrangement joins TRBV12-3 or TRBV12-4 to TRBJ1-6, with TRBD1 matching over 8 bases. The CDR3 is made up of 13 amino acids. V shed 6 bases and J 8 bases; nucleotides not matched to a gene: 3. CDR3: CASRTGEDSPLHF. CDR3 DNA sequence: TGTGCCAGCAGGACAGGGGAGGATTCACCCCTCCACTTT.

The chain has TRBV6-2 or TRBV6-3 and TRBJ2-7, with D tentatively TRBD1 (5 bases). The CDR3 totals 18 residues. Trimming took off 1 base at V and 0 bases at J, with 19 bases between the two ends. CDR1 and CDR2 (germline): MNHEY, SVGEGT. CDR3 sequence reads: CASSYWGQGGIISYEQYF. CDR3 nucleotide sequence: TGTGCCAGCAGTTACTGGGGCCAGGGTGGGATCATCTCCTACGAGCAGTACTTC.

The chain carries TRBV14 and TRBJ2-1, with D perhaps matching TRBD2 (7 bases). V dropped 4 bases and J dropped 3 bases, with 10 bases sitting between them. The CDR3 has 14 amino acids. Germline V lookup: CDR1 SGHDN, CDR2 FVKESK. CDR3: CASSRAGHYNEQFF. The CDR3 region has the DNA TGTGCCAGCAGCCGAGCGGGACACTACAATGAGCAGTTCTTC.

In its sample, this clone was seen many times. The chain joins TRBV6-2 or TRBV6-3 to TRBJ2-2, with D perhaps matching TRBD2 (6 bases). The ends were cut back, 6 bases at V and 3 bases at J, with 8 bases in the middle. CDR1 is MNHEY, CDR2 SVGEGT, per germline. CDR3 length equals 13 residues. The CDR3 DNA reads TGTGCCAGCAGCCAGCGGGACACCGGGGAGCTGTTTTTT. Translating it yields CASSQRDTGELFF.

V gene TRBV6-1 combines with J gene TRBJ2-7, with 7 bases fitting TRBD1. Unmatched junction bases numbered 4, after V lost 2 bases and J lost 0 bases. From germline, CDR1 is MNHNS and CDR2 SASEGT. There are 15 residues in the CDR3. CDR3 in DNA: TGTGCCAGCAGTGAATGGGACAGAGTCTCCTACGAGCAGTACTTC. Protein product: CASSEWDRVSYEQYF.

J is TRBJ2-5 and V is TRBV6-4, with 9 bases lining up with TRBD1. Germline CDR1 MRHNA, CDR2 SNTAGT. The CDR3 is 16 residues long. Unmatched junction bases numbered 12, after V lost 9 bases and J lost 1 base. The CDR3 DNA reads TGTGCCAGAACGCAACAGGGGGCCCAACCCCAAGAGACCCAGTACTTC. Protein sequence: CARTQQGAQPQETQYF.

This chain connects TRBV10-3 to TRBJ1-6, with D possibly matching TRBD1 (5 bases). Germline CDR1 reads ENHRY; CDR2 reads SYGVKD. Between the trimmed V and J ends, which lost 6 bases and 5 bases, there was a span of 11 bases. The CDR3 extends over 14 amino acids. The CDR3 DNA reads TGTGCCATCAGGTATCAGGGTGATAATTCACCCCTCCACTTT. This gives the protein CAIRYQGDNSPLHF.

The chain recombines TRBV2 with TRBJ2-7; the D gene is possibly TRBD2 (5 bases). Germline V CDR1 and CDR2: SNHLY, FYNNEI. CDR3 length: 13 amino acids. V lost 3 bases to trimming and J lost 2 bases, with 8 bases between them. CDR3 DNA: TGTGCCAGCAGTGAGTCAGCGGCCTACGAGCAGTACTTC. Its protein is CASSESAAYEQYF. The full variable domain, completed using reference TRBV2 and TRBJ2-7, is EPEVTQTPSHQVTQMGQEVILRCVPISNHLYFYWYRQILGQKVEFLVSFYNNEISEKSEIFDDQFSVERPDGSNFTLKIRSTKLEDSAMYFCASSESAAYEQYFGPGTRLTVT.

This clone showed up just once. CDR3 region: CASSSTGAGANEKLFF. As DNA, the CDR3 is TGTGCCAGCAGTTCCACCGGGGCGGGGGCTAATGAAAAACTGTTTTTT. This chain uses TRBV27 with TRBJ1-4, with D possibly TRBD1 on 5 matching bases. This CDR3 spans 16 amino acids. V lost 4 bases to trimming and J lost 3 bases, with 15 bases between them. CDR1 and CDR2 (germline): MNHEY, SMNVEV (reference sequence).

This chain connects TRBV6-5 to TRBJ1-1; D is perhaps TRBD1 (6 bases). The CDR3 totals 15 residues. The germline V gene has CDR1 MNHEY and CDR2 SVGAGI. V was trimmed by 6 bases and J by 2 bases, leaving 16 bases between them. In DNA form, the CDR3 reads TGTGCCAGCAGGGACACCGGGACACTTAACACTGAAGCTTTCTTT. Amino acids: CASRDTGTLNTEAFF.

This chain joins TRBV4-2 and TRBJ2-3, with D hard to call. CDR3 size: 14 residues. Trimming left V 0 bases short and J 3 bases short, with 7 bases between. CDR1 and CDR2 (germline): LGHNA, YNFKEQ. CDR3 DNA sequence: TGTGCCAGCAGCCAAGAGGGCAGAACAGATACGCAGTATTTT. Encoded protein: CASSQEGRTDTQYF.

The DNA of the CDR3 is TGTGCCAGCAGTTTAGCGGGGCGCAACACCGGGGAGCTGTTTTTT. Encoded protein: CASSLAGRNTGELFF. The chain has TRBV28 and TRBJ2-2, with a tentative D call TRBD2 (6 bases). The CDR3 is made up of 15 amino acids. CDR1 is MDHEN, CDR2 SYDVKM, per germline. Between the trimmed V and J ends, which lost 2 bases and 2 bases, there was a span of 9 bases.

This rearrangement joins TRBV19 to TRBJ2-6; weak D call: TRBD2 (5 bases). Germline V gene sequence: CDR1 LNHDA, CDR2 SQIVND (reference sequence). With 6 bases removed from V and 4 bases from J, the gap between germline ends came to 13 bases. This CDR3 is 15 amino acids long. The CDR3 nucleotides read TGTGCCAGTAGGGGTCGGGGTGCAGGGGCCAACGTCCTGACTTTC. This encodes CASRGRGAGANVLTF.

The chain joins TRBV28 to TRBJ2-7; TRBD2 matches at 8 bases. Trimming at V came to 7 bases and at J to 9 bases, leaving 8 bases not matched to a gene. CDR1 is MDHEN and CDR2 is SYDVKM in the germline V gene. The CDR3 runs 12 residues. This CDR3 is CASNGGDGAQYF. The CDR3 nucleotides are TGTGCCAGCAACGGGGGGGACGGCGCGCAGTACTTC.

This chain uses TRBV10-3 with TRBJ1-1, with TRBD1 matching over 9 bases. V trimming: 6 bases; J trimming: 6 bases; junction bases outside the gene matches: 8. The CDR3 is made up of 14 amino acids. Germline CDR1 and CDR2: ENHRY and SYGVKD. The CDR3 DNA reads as TGTGCCATCAGAGGTACAGGGGGCGACGCTGAAGCTTTCTTT. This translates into CAIRGTGGDAEAFF.

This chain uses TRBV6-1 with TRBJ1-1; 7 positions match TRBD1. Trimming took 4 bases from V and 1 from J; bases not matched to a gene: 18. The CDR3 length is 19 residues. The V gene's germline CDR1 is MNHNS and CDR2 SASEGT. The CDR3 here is CASSATRGQDLWGNTEAFF. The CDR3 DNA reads TGTGCCAGCAGTGCGACCCGTGGACAGGACCTCTGGGGGAACACTGAAGCTTTCTTT.

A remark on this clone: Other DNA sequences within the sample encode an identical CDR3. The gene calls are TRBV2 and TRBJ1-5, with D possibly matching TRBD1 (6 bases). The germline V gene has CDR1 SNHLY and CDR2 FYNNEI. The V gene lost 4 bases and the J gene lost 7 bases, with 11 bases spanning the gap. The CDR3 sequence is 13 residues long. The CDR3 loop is CASSGQGSQPQHF. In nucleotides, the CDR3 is TGTGCCAGCAGTGGGCAGGGGAGCCAGCCCCAGCATTTT.

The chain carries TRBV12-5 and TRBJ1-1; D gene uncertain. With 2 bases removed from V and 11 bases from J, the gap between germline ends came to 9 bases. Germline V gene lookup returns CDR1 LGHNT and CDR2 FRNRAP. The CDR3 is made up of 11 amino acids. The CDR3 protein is CASGLYWAAFF. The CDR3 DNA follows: TGTGCTAGTGGTTTGTACTGGGCGGCTTTCTTT. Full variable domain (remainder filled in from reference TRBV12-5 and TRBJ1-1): DARVTQTPRHKVTEMGQEVTMRCQPILGHNTVFWYRQTMMQGLELLAYFRNRAPLDDSGMPKDRFSAEMPDATLATLKIQPSEPRDSAVYFCASGLYWAAFFGQGTRLTVV.

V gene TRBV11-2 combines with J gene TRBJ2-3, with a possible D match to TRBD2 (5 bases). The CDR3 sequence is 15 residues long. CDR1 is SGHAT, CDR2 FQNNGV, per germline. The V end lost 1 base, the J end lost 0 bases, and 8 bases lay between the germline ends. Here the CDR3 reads CASSLVGGSTDTQYF. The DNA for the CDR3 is TGTGCCAGCAGCTTAGTTGGCGGGAGCACAGATACGCAGTATTTT.

DNA for the CDR3: TGCGCCAGCAGCCTTGACAGGGGGAGCGGGGAGCTGTTTTTT. Translating gives CASSLDRGSGELFF. The chain carries TRBV5-1 and TRBJ2-2; 9 nucleotides agree with TRBD1. Trimming removed 4 bases from V and 7 bases from J; junction bases left unmatched: 5. CDR1 and CDR2 (germline): SGHRS, YFSETQ. The CDR3 runs 14 residues.

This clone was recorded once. The CDR3 DNA follows: TGCAGCGTTGGTACCTGGGCTAGCGGGACTCCTTCGGCCAAAAACATTCAGTACTTC. Translating gives CSVGTWASGTPSAKNIQYF. The rearrangement uses TRBV29-1 and TRBJ2-4; 9 bases fit TRBD2. Losses at the gene ends were 4 bases for V and 1 base for J; bases not matched to a gene: 17. The CDR3 runs 19 residues. Germline values: CDR1 SQVTM, CDR2 ANQGSEA.